A single sample gave rise to the 32 T cell receptor beta chains below, sequenced in a study of T cell changes during pregnancy in multiple sclerosis (dated by TCRdb to 2018 to 2020). Libraries were constructed by the immunoSEQ multiplex PCR assay. TCRdb re-hosts the immuneACCESS table, in-frame sequences only. Its copies lack some clones; in the studies checked, an unresolved V gene accounts for under half of them, and the cause for the rest is not known. The sample profile shows roughly 60,000 clones; roughly 89% of them were found once. Approximately 1.5% of the sample belongs to the ten largest clones. The sequencing here drew on peripheral blood, taken in the second trimester of pregnancy. The receptors shown here come from a female donor with multiple sclerosis, enrolled in a pregnancy study.

V is TRBV6-1 and J is TRBJ1-1, with 7 bases matching TRBD1. V lost 3 bases and J lost 6; bases outside the gene matches: 10. Germline V lookup: CDR1 MNHNS, CDR2 SASEGT. The CDR3 covers 15 residues. The CDR3 protein is CASSDVGGGTAEAFF. The DNA for the CDR3 is TGTGCCAGCAGTGACGTCGGAGGGGGCACGGCTGAAGCTTTCTTT.

The V call is TRBV6-4, the J call TRBJ2-3; a weak D match, TRBD2 (6 bases). There are 16 residues in the CDR3. Germline CDR1 reads MRHNA; CDR2 reads SNTAGT. V was pared by 0 bases and J by 0 bases, with 10 bases between. The CDR3 DNA reads as TGTGCCAGCAGTGACTCGATGGCGGGGAGCACAGATACGCAGTATTTT. Amino acid sequence: CASSDSMAGSTDTQYF.

The chain uses TRBV5-6 and TRBJ2-2; D perhaps matches TRBD1 (6 bases). The CDR3 is 15 residues long. The germline V gene has CDR1 SGHDT and CDR2 YYEEEE. Trimming removed 2 bases from V and 6 bases from J, with 14 bases in between. In DNA, the CDR3 is TGTGCCAGCAGCTTAGCAACAGGGATTTCCGGGGAGCTGTTTTTT. Amino acids: CASSLATGISGELFF.

The chain couples TRBV4-2 to TRBJ2-3, with 9 bases fitting TRBD2. Germline V lookup: CDR1 LGHNA, CDR2 YNFKEQ. CDR3 size: 17 residues. V dropped 4 bases and J dropped 5; count of bases not matched to a gene: 13. In DNA, the CDR3 is TGTGCCAGCAGCCCCCTGGGGAATAGCGGGAGTCGAGATACGCAGTATTTT. It translates to CASSPLGNSGSRDTQYF.

CDR3 loop: CASSPPIRGTDTQYF. In nucleotides, the CDR3 is TGTGCCAGCTCACCACCGATCCGGGGCACAGATACGCAGTATTTT. The rearrangement joins TRBV18 to TRBJ2-3, with D uncertain. Per germline, CDR1 KGHSH and CDR2 LQKENI. V gave up 0 bases and J gave up 1 base, with 8 bases separating them. This CDR3 region has 15 residues.

This chain uses TRBV6-1 with TRBJ2-7, with D unclear. Germline values: CDR1 MNHNS, CDR2 SASEGT. Trimming took 8 bases from V and 1 from J, leaving 15 bases between them. The CDR3 totals 14 residues. The CDR3 nucleotides read TGTGCCAGCGAACTTACAGAATCTTCCTACGAGCAGTACTTC. This encodes CASELTESSYEQYF.

The V and J genes are TRBV27 and TRBJ2-3; maybe TRBD2 (5 bases). CDR1 MNHEY and CDR2 SMNVEV come from the germline V gene (reference sequence). CDR3 length: 16 residues. The V end lost 4 bases, the J end lost 4 bases, and 18 bases lay between the germline ends. CDR3 amino acids: CASSSSSNLRADTQYF. In nucleotides, the CDR3 is TGTGCCAGCAGTTCCTCTAGCAACCTCAGAGCAGATACGCAGTATTTT.

V and J are TRBV11-3 and TRBJ2-1; 7 nucleotides match TRBD2. The CDR3 runs to 16 residues. V shed 1 base and J 5 bases; nucleotides not matched to a gene: 8. Germline CDR1 reads SGHNT; CDR2 reads YENEEA. This CDR3 reads CASSLVGGRTDNEQFF. CDR3 nucleotide sequence: TGTGCCAGCAGCTTAGTGGGAGGGCGGACTGACAATGAGCAGTTCTTC.

This chain uses TRBV7-9 with TRBJ1-5, with D unclear. CDR3 length equals 18 residues. V lost 11 bases, J lost 2 bases, and 28 bases lay in between. Germline-derived CDR1 and CDR2 are SEHNR and FQNEAQ (reference sequence). CDR3: CAHGRAEGRNQGNQPQHF. In DNA form, the CDR3 reads TGTGCCCACGGTCGGGCGGAAGGGAGAAATCAAGGCAATCAGCCCCAGCATTTT.

The V gene is TRBV10-1, the J gene TRBJ1-1; D uncertain. This CDR3 is 13 amino acids long. V was pared by 6 bases and J by 0 bases, with 8 bases between. Germline V gene sequence: CDR1 WNHNN, CDR2 SYGVQD (reference sequence). CDR3 residues: CASRLSLNTEAFF. The DNA of the CDR3 is TGCGCCAGCAGACTTAGCTTGAACACTGAAGCTTTCTTT.

The V call is TRBV6-5, the J call TRBJ1-2; TRBD1 matches at 12 bases. The CDR3 contains 15 residues. Germline V CDR1 and CDR2: MNHEY, SVGAGI. V trimming: 2 bases; J trimming: 3 bases; junction bases outside the gene matches: 1. The CDR3 sequence is CASSYGTGGDYGYTF. The CDR3 DNA reads TGTGCCAGCAGTTACGGGACAGGGGGCGACTATGGCTACACCTTC.

The chain has TRBV7-7 and TRBJ2-1; 12 bases agree with TRBD2. From germline, CDR1 is SSHAT and CDR2 FNYEAQ (reference sequence). This CDR3 region has 15 residues. The V segment lost 5 bases and the J segment 4 bases; nucleotides outside the gene matches: 3. CDR3 DNA: TGTGCCAGCAGCGAAACTAGCGGGGGGTACAATGAGCAGTTCTTC. This codes for CASSETSGGYNEQFF.

The chain recombines TRBV11-2 with TRBJ2-5; D is possibly TRBD2 (5 bases). The V gene lost 1 base and the J gene lost 4 bases, with 19 bases spanning the gap. This CDR3 spans 17 amino acids. Per the germline V gene, CDR1 is SGHAT and CDR2 is FQNNGV. The CDR3 nucleotides are TGTGCCAGCAGCTTAGTTTTTCCTAGCCCTAGTGCAGAGACCCAGTACTTC. Amino acids: CASSLVFPSPSAETQYF.

For the CDR3, the DNA is TGTGCCAGCAGCTTGGAGGGCGGCAGGGGCCAAACCTCTGGAAACACCATATATTTT. Residues: CASSLEGGRGQTSGNTIYF. The chain combines TRBV5-5 with TRBJ1-3, with D perhaps TRBD1 (6 bases). This CDR3 spans 19 amino acids. Between the trimmed V and J ends, which lost 0 bases and 0 bases, there was a span of 19 bases. Germline CDR1 reads SGHKS; CDR2 reads YYEKEE (reference sequence).

Concerning this clone: A read error may account for a junction end that differs from germline. This sequence joins TRBV27 and TRBJ2-6, with 10 nucleotides matching TRBD2. This CDR3 region has 18 residues. CDR1 is MNHEY and CDR2 is SMNVEV in the germline V gene (reference sequence). The CDR3 nucleotides read TGTGCCAGCAGTTTATTCGGGACTAGCGTCTCTGGGGCCAACGCCCTGACTTTC. Protein: CASSLFGTSVSGANALTF.

CDR3 region: CSVEASEGAYEQYF. The CDR3 DNA reads as TGCAGCGTTGAAGCTAGCGAAGGCGCCTACGAGCAGTACTTC. The J gene is TRBJ2-7, the V gene TRBV29-1; maybe TRBD2 (6 bases). V dropped 1 base and J dropped 2 bases, with 12 bases sitting between them. Germline CDR1 reads SQVTM; CDR2 reads ANQGSEA. This CDR3 contains 14 residues.

This chain joins TRBV7-2 and TRBJ2-7, with 10 nucleotides matching TRBD1. The CDR3 has 19 amino acids. The J segment lost 6 bases and the V segment lost 5 bases, leaving 22 bases of the junction unmatched. Per germline, CDR1 SGHTA and CDR2 FQGNSA. CDR3 sequence: CASSPETGGISGGRAEQYF. The CDR3 DNA follows: TGTGCCAGCAGCCCCGAGACAGGGGGCATCTCCGGGGGCCGCGCCGAGCAGTACTTC.

This chain uses TRBV4-1 with TRBJ2-1, with TRBD2 matching over 10 bases. Germline V gene data show CDR1 as MGHRA and CDR2 as YSYEKL. CDR3 length: 16 residues. V dropped 2 bases and J dropped 3; count of bases not matched to a gene: 4. CDR3 coding DNA: TGCGCCAGCAGCCAAAGGACTAGCGGACTCTACAATGAGCAGTTCTTC. Translating gives CASSQRTSGLYNEQFF.

The V call is TRBV5-1, the J call TRBJ2-5; 8 bases are a match to TRBD1. The J call could be wrong; TRBJ2-7 is a better fit for the DNA end. The CDR3 extends over 18 amino acids. Germline values: CDR1 SGHRS, CDR2 YFSETQ. The CDR3 loop reads CASSTTGTGSNPTYEQYF. The CDR3 nucleotides read TGCGCCAGCAGCACGACCGGGACAGGTTCTAATCCCACCTACGAGCAGTACTTC.

The chain uses TRBV30 and TRBJ2-7; 8 bases line up with TRBD2. Losses at the gene ends were 5 bases for V and 6 bases for J; bases not matched to a gene: 3. CDR1 is GTSNPN and CDR2 is SVGIG in the germline V gene (reference sequence). The CDR3 runs to 11 residues. CDR3 sequence reads: CAWLREGEQYF. For the CDR3, the DNA is TGTGCCTGGCTTCGGGAGGGCGAGCAGTACTTC.

The chain carries TRBV5-4 and TRBJ1-1; possible D gene TRBD1, 5 bases. The CDR3 has 16 amino acids. Germline loops: CDR1 SGHNT, CDR2 YYREEE (reference sequence). Trimming removed 3 bases from V and 4 bases from J, with 19 bases in between. The CDR3 nucleotides are TGTGCCAGCAGCTCAAACCCGACAGCTTTCGGCACTGAAGCTTTCTTT. Its protein product is CASSSNPTAFGTEAFF. The full variable domain, with the rest looked up from reference TRBV5-4 and TRBJ1-1, is ETGVTQSPTHLIKTRGQQVTLRCSSQSGHNTVSWYQQALGQGPQFIFQYYREEENGRGNFPPRFSGLQFPNYSSELNVNALELDDSALYLCASSSNPTAFGTEAFFGQGTRLTVV.

V and J are TRBV10-3 and TRBJ2-7, with 8 positions matching TRBD1. Germline lookup yields CDR1 ENHRY and CDR2 SYGVKD. This CDR3 has 14 residues. J lost 3 bases, V lost 4 bases, and 5 bases had no gene match. CDR3 in DNA: TGTGCCATCAGTGGGACAGGGTCTCTCTACGAGCAGTACTTC. This encodes CAISGTGSLYEQYF.

The rearrangement links TRBV2 to TRBJ2-1; D gene ambiguous. Germline V gene lookup returns CDR1 SNHLY and CDR2 FYNNEI. Trimming cost V 6 bases and J 3 bases, with 6 bases left between them. The CDR3 covers 12 residues. CDR3 amino acids: CASSADYNEQFF. The CDR3 nucleotides read TGTGCCAGCAGCGCGGACTACAATGAGCAGTTCTTC.

CDR3 amino acids: CASTIGDTGELFF. Written as DNA, the CDR3 is TGTGCCAGCACCATAGGGGACACCGGGGAGCTGTTTTTT. The chain uses TRBV6-1 and TRBJ2-2, with a possible D match to TRBD1 (5 bases). CDR3 size: 13 residues. The V gene's germline CDR1 is MNHNS and CDR2 SASEGT. The ends were cut back, 7 bases at V and 3 bases at J, with 9 bases in the middle.

The gene calls are TRBV18 and TRBJ2-7, with D tentatively TRBD1 (5 bases). Looked up from germline, CDR1 is KGHSH and CDR2 is LQKENI. Trimming removed 2 bases from V and 9 bases from J, with 17 bases in between. This CDR3 region has 14 residues. This CDR3 is CASSPISGSDRQYF. The CDR3 DNA sequence: TGTGCCAGCTCACCAATTAGTGGCTCCGACAGGCAGTACTTC.

V gene TRBV27 combines with J gene TRBJ1-5; D unclear. Germline assignment: CDR1 MNHEY and CDR2 SMNVEV (reference sequence). This CDR3 is 14 amino acids long. V was clipped by 6 bases and J by 4 bases, with 13 bases between them. CDR3 residues: CASRLSGGNQPQHF. DNA for the CDR3: TGTGCCAGCAGACTCTCCGGAGGGAATCAGCCCCAGCATTTT.

This chain connects TRBV29-1 to TRBJ2-1; D might be TRBD1 (6 bases). Germline V lookup: CDR1 SQVTM, CDR2 ANQGSEA. The CDR3 loop spans 14 amino acids. With 5 bases removed from V and 5 bases from J, the gap between germline ends came to 16 bases. DNA for the CDR3: TGCAGCGTTATACAATTTGGGGGCGACAATGAGCAGTTCTTC. This sequence encodes CSVIQFGGDNEQFF.

This clone was observed once. CDR3 region: CASSEAAKQETQYF. The CDR3 DNA is TGTGCCAGCAGTGAAGCGGCCAAGCAAGAGACCCAGTACTTC. The genes are TRBV2 and TRBJ2-5; no clear D gene. This CDR3 has 14 amino acids. V lost 0 bases to trimming and J lost 2 bases, with 7 bases between them. Germline lookup yields CDR1 SNHLY and CDR2 FYNNEI. The whole variable domain, filled in from reference TRBV2 and TRBJ2-5, reads EPEVTQTPSHQVTQMGQEVILRCVPISNHLYFYWYRQILGQKVEFLVSFYNNEISEKSEIFDDQFSVERPDGSNFTLKIRSTKLEDSAMYFCASSEAAKQETQYFGPGTRLLVL.

As to this clone: The same CDR3 can be traced to other DNA sequences in this sample. The chain uses TRBV7-9 and TRBJ2-7; D might be TRBD2 (5 bases). Germline-derived CDR1 and CDR2 are SEHNR and FQNEAQ (reference sequence). The V end lost 1 base, the J end lost 3 bases, and 10 bases lay between the germline ends. The CDR3 loop spans 14 amino acids. This chain's CDR3 is CASSLDGVGYEQYF. The CDR3 coding sequence is TGTGCCAGCAGCTTAGACGGGGTAGGCTACGAGCAGTACTTC.

The V gene is TRBV30, the J gene TRBJ1-2; D is uncertain. CDR3 length: 15 amino acids. Germline V gene data show CDR1 as GTSNPN and CDR2 as SVGIG (reference sequence). Trimming cost V 1 base and J 4 bases, with 16 bases left between them. CDR3 sequence reads: CAWSEEVPEVYGYTF. CDR3 nucleotides: TGTGCCTGGAGTGAGGAGGTTCCCGAGGTCTATGGCTACACCTTC.

The chain links TRBV29-1 to TRBJ2-5, with 9 bases lining up with TRBD2. TRBJ2-7 explains the end of the DNA better; the J call may be wrong. The CDR3 totals 15 residues. From germline, CDR1 is SQVTM and CDR2 ANQGSEA. The CDR3 spells CSVWLAGSSSYEQYF. The CDR3 DNA follows: TGCAGCGTTTGGCTAGCGGGATCCTCCTCCTACGAGCAGTACTTC.

The chain carries TRBV2 and TRBJ2-5; 8 positions agree with TRBD1. CDR1 SNHLY and CDR2 FYNNEI come from the germline V gene. The CDR3 is 15 amino acids. V shed 6 bases and J 5 bases; nucleotides not matched to a gene: 11. The CDR3 DNA follows: TGTGCCAGCAGGGAGCGCCCGGACAGGGTTGAGACCCAGTACTTC. It specifies CASRERPDRVETQYF.